The 31 T cell receptor beta chains presented below share a single source sample, sequenced in a study of graft-versus-host responses after intestinal transplantation. Antigen specificity for these receptors is unknown. Here immunoSEQ multiplex PCR was the method, and the copy in TCRdb shows in-frame clones only, minus some. Of 80,000 to 90,000 clones in the sample, roughly 92% were seen once. The sequencing here drew on unstimulated CD4+ T cells sorted from spleen or lymph node cells, taken before intestinal transplant. These receptors were collected from a human donor who received an intestinal transplant.

In this sample, this clone turned up once. CDR3 protein: CASSESLGFYEQYF. The CDR3 DNA follows: TGTGCCAGCAGTGAAAGCTTAGGGTTCTACGAGCAGTACTTC. The V gene is TRBV6-1, the J gene TRBJ2-7; no reliable D call. V was cut by 2 bases and J by 3 bases, with 11 bases left in between. The CDR3 runs 14 residues. Germline V gene data show CDR1 as MNHNS and CDR2 as SASEGT.

The chain recombines TRBV6-5 with TRBJ2-1; no firm D call. Trimming removed 0 bases at V and 0 bases at J, with 6 bases between. The CDR3 runs to 15 residues. CDR1 MNHEY and CDR2 SVGAGI come from the germline V gene. CDR3 sequence reads: CASSYSVRSYNEQFF. The CDR3, as DNA: TGTGCCAGCAGTTACTCCGTACGCTCCTACAATGAGCAGTTCTTC.

The chain carries TRBV4-1 and TRBJ2-7; D might be TRBD1 (6 bases). Germline CDR1 reads MGHRA; CDR2 reads YSYEKL. This CDR3 has 13 amino acids. Trimming stripped 4 bases from V and 2 bases from J, with 9 bases between. The CDR3 bases are TGCGCCAGCAGCCGGACAGAACCCTACGAGCAGTACTTC. Protein sequence: CASSRTEPYEQYF.

The V call is TRBV15, the J call TRBJ2-7, with D perhaps being TRBD1 or TRBD2 (5 bases each). The CDR3 is 16 residues long. Germline V gene lookup returns CDR1 LNHNV and CDR2 YYDKDF (reference sequence). Deletions cut 3 bases from V and 3 bases from J, with 18 bases between. The CDR3 reads CATSRGEGVFLYEQYF. DNA for the CDR3: TGTGCCACCAGCAGGGGGGAAGGGGTCTTCCTCTACGAGCAGTACTTC. Full variable domain (rest looked up from reference TRBV15 and TRBJ2-7): DAMVIQNPRYQVTQFGKPVTLSCSQTLNHNVMYWYQQKSSQAPKLLFHYYDKDFNNEADTPDNFQSRRPNTSFCFLDIRSPGLGDTAMYLCATSRGEGVFLYEQYFGPGTRLTVT.

The genes are TRBV7-3 and TRBJ2-7; TRBD2 matches 7 bases. The germline V gene has CDR1 SGHTA and CDR2 FQGTGA. With V trimmed by 2 bases and J by 5 bases, 6 bases remained unmatched. The CDR3 runs to 14 residues. This CDR3 reads CASSLGGRVDEQYF. The CDR3 DNA follows: TGTGCCAGCAGCTTAGGCGGGAGAGTAGACGAGCAGTACTTC.

The chain joins TRBV9 to TRBJ2-1, with a weak D call TRBD2 (5 bases). Germline loops: CDR1 SGDLS, CDR2 YYNGEE. Trimming stripped 3 bases from V and 0 bases from J, with 16 bases between. The CDR3 contains 17 residues. The CDR3 sequence: CASSDEGEALSYNEQFF. In nucleotides, the CDR3 is TGTGCCAGCAGCGACGAGGGAGAGGCGCTCTCCTACAATGAGCAGTTCTTC.

The chain combines TRBV5-6 with TRBJ2-5; either TRBD1 or TRBD2 may fit D (5 bases each). This CDR3 has 14 amino acids. Germline loops: CDR1 SGHDT, CDR2 YYEEEE. V was clipped by 4 bases and J by 5 bases, with 15 bases between them. DNA of the CDR3: TGTGCCAGCAGCGGGGACGCAGGGTCGGAGACCCAGTACTTC. Protein: CASSGDAGSETQYF.

This sequence joins TRBV21-1 and TRBJ2-6; whether TRBD2, the table's D call, matches the DNA was not checked. TRBV21-1 corresponds to a pseudogene. The CDR3 length is 16 residues. The CDR3 DNA is TGTGCCAGCAGCAAAGGGAGGGGCTCTGGGGCCAACGTCCTGACTTTC. It encodes CASSKGRGSGANVLTF.

V and J are TRBV28 and TRBJ2-5, with D perhaps given as TRBD1 or TRBD2 (5 bases each). The length of the CDR3 is 14 residues. V was trimmed by 9 bases and J by 1 base, leaving 15 bases between them. CDR1 and CDR2 from the germline V gene are MDHEN and SYDVKM. Here the CDR3 DNA reads TGTGCCAGTACGGGACCCCTTGTCCAAGAGACCCAGTACTTC. Its translation is CASTGPLVQETQYF.

This clone was seen a handful of times. This chain connects TRBV9 to TRBJ1-3; D ambiguous. Per germline, CDR1 SGDLS and CDR2 YYNGEE. The CDR3 is 13 amino acids. The V end was cut by 4 bases, the J end by 4 bases, with 9 bases between. As DNA, the CDR3 is TGTGCCAGCAGCCGACAATCCGGAAACACCATATATTTT. Amino acids: CASSRQSGNTIYF.

V and J are TRBV27 and TRBJ1-6, with a weak D call TRBD1 (6 bases). The CDR3 totals 17 residues. Germline V gene data show CDR1 as MNHEY and CDR2 as SMNVEV (reference sequence). Trimming took 4 bases from V and 1 from J, leaving 14 bases between them. The CDR3 loop is CASSSPLQGSYNSPLHF. Here the CDR3 DNA reads TGTGCCAGCAGTTCCCCCCTACAGGGTTCCTATAATTCACCCCTCCACTTT.

The V gene is TRBV6-6, the J gene TRBJ2-5; TRBD1 matches 10 bases. Germline V lookup: CDR1 MNHNY, CDR2 SVGAGI (reference sequence). This CDR3 spans 16 amino acids. Trimming took 5 bases from V and 6 from J; bases not matched to a gene: 12. CDR3 loop: CASSPQIDRGLKTQYF. CDR3 sequence (DNA): TGTGCCAGCAGTCCTCAGATCGACAGGGGGCTGAAGACCCAGTACTTC.

The chain recombines TRBV19 with TRBJ2-2; 13 bases are shared with TRBD2. CDR3 length: 16 amino acids. Germline V gene data show CDR1 as LNHDA and CDR2 as SQIVND (reference sequence). J was trimmed by 5 bases and V by 6 bases; bases with no gene match: 6. The CDR3 DNA follows: TGTGCCAGTAGCGGACTAGCGGGAGTGGGTACCGGGGAGCTGTTTTTT. Amino acids: CASSGLAGVGTGELFF.

V usage is TRBV5-1 and J usage is TRBJ2-7; the D gene is possibly TRBD1 (5 bases). The CDR3 runs 16 residues. Trimming took off 2 bases at V and 3 bases at J, with 18 bases between the two ends. Germline CDR1 is SGHRS and CDR2 is YFSETQ. The CDR3 here is CASSFSIQAVVYEQYF. The DNA for the CDR3 is TGCGCCAGCAGCTTCTCGATACAGGCTGTGGTCTACGAGCAGTACTTC.

CDR3 sequence: CASSPPGRRGYGYTF. CDR3 nucleotides: TGCGCCAGCAGCCCACCGGGCAGGCGGGGCTATGGCTACACCTTC. J is TRBJ1-2 and V is TRBV5-1; D is undetermined. This CDR3 comprises 15 residues. Trimming took off 4 bases at V and 4 bases at J, with 17 bases between the two ends. Germline CDR1 is SGHRS and CDR2 is YFSETQ.

This CDR3 reads CASSVDPDWSYNEQFF. The CDR3 bases are TGTGCCAGCAGCGTAGACCCTGATTGGTCCTACAATGAGCAGTTCTTC. The rearrangement uses TRBV9 and TRBJ2-1; D ambiguous. Germline CDR1 and CDR2: SGDLS and YYNGEE. The V gene lost 0 bases and the J gene lost 1 base, with 11 bases spanning the gap. CDR3 length: 16 amino acids.

The genes are TRBV28 and TRBJ1-5, with TRBD1 identical over 9 bases. After removal of 5 bases from V and 5 bases from J, the junction contained 10 bases not matched to a gene. Germline V gene data show CDR1 as MDHEN and CDR2 as SYDVKM. This CDR3 has 16 residues. DNA for the CDR3: TGTGCCAGCAGTCGGGACAGGGAAGCACTATATCAGCCCCAGCATTTT. It codes for CASSRDREALYQPQHF. Drawing the rest from reference TRBV28 and TRBJ1-5, the complete variable domain is DVKVTQSSRYLVKRTGEKVFLECVQDMDHENMFWYRQDPGLGLRLIYFSYDVKMKEKGDIPEGYSVSREKKERFSLILESASTNQTSMYLCASSRDREALYQPQHFGDGTRLSIL.

The V gene is TRBV25-1, the J gene TRBJ1-1; D unresolved. The CDR3 consists of 15 residues. V lost 3 bases and J lost 5, with 16 bases in between. Per germline, CDR1 MGHDK and CDR2 SYGVNS. CDR3 DNA: TGTGCCAGCAGTGATGGAAGAACGGAGTGGACTGAAGCTTTCTTT. Encoded protein: CASSDGRTEWTEAFF.

The chain couples TRBV6-1 to TRBJ2-1; 7 positions match TRBD2. The V gene end was trimmed by 8 bases and the J gene end by 15 bases; junction bases not matched to a gene: 16. The CDR3 has 13 amino acids. Germline-derived CDR1 and CDR2 are MNHNS and SASEGT. In DNA form, the CDR3 reads TGTGCCAGCTCTGGGACTACCCGGGTGGGGAGGTTCTTC. Translation: CASSGTTRVGRFF.

V gene TRBV15 combines with J gene TRBJ2-7; maybe TRBD1 (5 bases). Germline V gene data show CDR1 as LNHNV and CDR2 as YYDKDF (reference sequence). The length of the CDR3 is 14 residues. V was shortened by 1 base and J by 2 bases, with 9 bases between the two germline ends. DNA of the CDR3: TGTGCCACCAGCAGAGTACAAGGGGCCTACGAGCAGTACTTC. It codes for CATSRVQGAYEQYF.

This chain's CDR3 is CASSDRALTYEQYF. The CDR3 DNA reads TGTGCCAGCAGCGACAGGGCTCTGACCTACGAGCAGTACTTC. The J gene is TRBJ2-7, the V gene TRBV7-9, with TRBD1 identical over 7 bases. The CDR3 is 14 residues long. CDR1 SEHNR and CDR2 FQNEAQ come from the germline V gene (reference sequence). Losses at the gene ends were 5 bases for V and 2 bases for J; bases not matched to a gene: 6. The full variable domain, completed using reference TRBV7-9 and TRBJ2-7, is DTGVSQNPRHKITKRGQNVTFRCDPISEHNRLYWYRQTLGQGPEFLTYFQNEAQLEKSRLLSDRFSAERPKGSFSTLEIQRTEQGDSAMYLCASSDRALTYEQYFGPGTRLTVT.

The rearrangement joins TRBV7-8 to TRBJ2-1; the match to TRBD2 covers 8 bases. V trimming: 5 bases; J trimming: 0 bases; junction bases outside the gene matches: 9. Germline V gene data show CDR1 as SGHVS and CDR2 as FQNEAQ. The CDR3 has 17 amino acids. CDR3 nucleotides: TGTGCCAGCAGCCCAGGGATAGCGGGGATCTCCTACAATGAGCAGTTCTTC. It is translated as CASSPGIAGISYNEQFF.

CDR3 region: CASSLVGPGGYTF. The CDR3 DNA follows: TGTGCCAGCAGCTTAGTCGGCCCGGGGGGCTACACCTTC. V and J are TRBV7-9 and TRBJ1-2, with D unclear. There are 13 residues in the CDR3. Germline V lookup: CDR1 SEHNR, CDR2 FQNEAQ (reference sequence). The V end lost 1 base, the J end lost 8 bases, and 11 bases lay between the germline ends.

The chain is built from TRBV7-2 and TRBJ2-5, with D possibly TRBD2 on 5 matching bases. The DNA matches TRBJ2-7 better at its end, which makes the J call doubtful. CDR3 length equals 13 residues. Germline assignment: CDR1 SGHTA and CDR2 FQGNSA. The chain's CDR3 is CASSLKYGSEQYF. CDR3 nucleotides: TGTGCCAGCAGCTTAAAGTATGGGAGCGAGCAGTACTTC.

The rearrangement joins TRBV27 to TRBJ2-6; D gene uncertain. The CDR3 is 16 amino acids. V shed 2 bases and J shed 0 bases, with 8 bases lying between them. Germline CDR1 reads MNHEY; CDR2 reads SMNVEV (reference sequence). The CDR3 coding sequence is TGTGCCAGCAGTTTAAGATTCCCCTCTGGGGCCAACGTCCTGACTTTC. As protein: CASSLRFPSGANVLTF.

This chain uses TRBV30 with TRBJ1-6; the D gene is possibly TRBD1 (5 bases). The CDR3 is 15 residues long. V lost 0 bases to trimming and J lost 3 bases, with 9 bases between them. Per the germline V gene, CDR1 is GTSNPN and CDR2 is SVGIG (reference sequence). The CDR3 nucleotides read TGTGCCTGGAGTGTACCCGGGGGCTATAATTCACCCCTCCACTTT. It encodes CAWSVPGGYNSPLHF.

The CDR3 region has the DNA TGTGCCAGCAGTGCTGGGCCCGGAGGAGGCTACACCTTC. As protein: CASSAGPGGGYTF. The rearrangement uses TRBV5-4 and TRBJ1-2; D ambiguous. The CDR3 sequence is 13 residues long. Germline V gene lookup returns CDR1 SGHNT and CDR2 YYREEE (reference sequence). The V and J ends lost 5 bases and 8 bases respectively, with 16 bases between them.

This chain connects TRBV2 to TRBJ2-4, with D perhaps TRBD2 (5 bases). The CDR3 totals 13 residues. Trimming shortened V by 6 bases and J by 8 bases, and 14 bases separated the two germline ends. Germline V gene data show CDR1 as SNHLY and CDR2 as FYNNEI. CDR3 residues: CASRWGVGDIQYF. The CDR3 DNA reads as TGTGCCAGCAGGTGGGGAGTTGGGGACATTCAGTACTTC.

The chain is built from TRBV19 and TRBJ1-1; 7 nucleotides line up with TRBD1. CDR3 length equals 18 residues. CDR1 LNHDA and CDR2 SQIVND come from the germline V gene (reference sequence). The trim removed 7 bases at V and 2 bases at J, leaving 19 bases unmatched. Here the CDR3 reads CASTLSGGGVGFNTEAFF. DNA for the CDR3: TGTGCCAGTACCCTGAGCGGAGGGGGCGTAGGGTTTAACACTGAAGCTTTCTTT.

This clone occurred once. The chain joins TRBV7-2 to TRBJ2-7; perhaps D is TRBD1 or TRBD2 (5 bases each). Germline lookup yields CDR1 SGHTA and CDR2 FQGNSA. The germline V and J ends were trimmed by 3 bases and 0 bases, with 12 bases remaining between them. This CDR3 contains 15 residues. The CDR3 DNA reads TGTGCCAGCAGCTTTGGGGGAGTGACCTCCTACGAGCAGTACTTC. Translated, it gives CASSFGGVTSYEQYF.

The chain recombines TRBV29-1 with TRBJ1-2; 10 nucleotides agree with TRBD1. The CDR3 is 16 amino acids. V lost 7 bases and J lost 2; bases outside the gene matches: 13. Germline V gene sequence: CDR1 SQVTM, CDR2 ANQGSEA. CDR3 sequence reads: CSANNPGQGINYGYTF. CDR3 nucleotides: TGCAGCGCAAACAACCCGGGACAGGGGATCAACTATGGCTACACCTTC.